The 24 T cell receptor beta chains given below trace back to one sample, sequenced in a study of blood T cell repertoires in COVID-19. The data were produced by immunoSEQ multiplex PCR, yet TCRdb's version contains in-frame clones alone and is incomplete. The sample includes 60,000 to 85,000 clones, just under 80% of them seen just once. The sequencing sample was made of peripheral blood. The receptors were gathered from a woman aged 55-70 years with acute or convalescent COVID-19.

The gene calls are TRBV6-6 and TRBJ2-3, with 8 bases matching TRBD2. V gave up 6 bases and J gave up 1 base; unmatched junction bases: 6. The CDR3 spans 15 residues. From germline, CDR1 is MNHNY and CDR2 SVGAGI (reference sequence). CDR3 sequence: CASSTSGRGTDTQYF. The DNA for the CDR3 is TGTGCCAGCAGCACTAGCGGCCGGGGCACAGATACGCAGTATTTT.

The genes are TRBV28 and TRBJ1-2, with a possible D match to TRBD1 (6 bases). Germline V gene sequence: CDR1 MDHEN, CDR2 SYDVKM. The CDR3 totals 11 residues. Trimming took 6 bases from V and 10 from J, leaving 12 bases between them. CDR3 DNA: TGTGCCAGCAGGGTCAGGGGATACTACACCTTC. Translated: CASRVRGYYTF.

Turning to this clone: The sample carries other DNA sequences with the same CDR3. The chain links TRBV14 to TRBJ1-5; D gene unclear. Germline loops: CDR1 SGHDN, CDR2 FVKESK. The CDR3 length is 13 residues. The ends were cut back, 2 bases at V and 4 bases at J, with 6 bases in the middle. The CDR3: CASSQRGNQPQHF. The CDR3 DNA is TGTGCCAGCAGCCAAAGAGGGAATCAGCCCCAGCATTTT.

The V and J genes are TRBV4-2 and TRBJ1-1, with TRBD1 matching 9 bases. The CDR3 extends over 15 amino acids. The V gene's germline CDR1 is LGHNA and CDR2 YNFKEQ. The ends lost 3 bases at V and 11 bases at J; junction bases unmatched: 13. The CDR3 is CASSHARGQGGRAFF. The CDR3 DNA reads as TGTGCCAGCAGCCATGCTCGGGGACAGGGTGGTAGGGCTTTCTTT.

This clone was counted only a few times. V and J are TRBV5-4 and TRBJ1-4, with D possibly TRBD1 on 6 matching bases. From germline, CDR1 is SGHNT and CDR2 YYREEE (reference sequence). Trimming stripped 4 bases from V and 8 bases from J, with 12 bases between. The length of the CDR3 is 13 residues. DNA of the CDR3: TGTGCCAGCAGCCTCGGACAGTTGGAAAAACTGTTTTTT. The encoded protein is CASSLGQLEKLFF. The full variable domain, completed using reference TRBV5-4 and TRBJ1-4, is ETGVTQSPTHLIKTRGQQVTLRCSSQSGHNTVSWYQQALGQGPQFIFQYYREEENGRGNFPPRFSGLQFPNYSSELNVNALELDDSALYLCASSLGQLEKLFFGSGTQLSVL.

This rearrangement joins TRBV6-5 to TRBJ2-7, with a weak D call TRBD2 (6 bases). Per germline, CDR1 MNHEY and CDR2 SVGAGI. Deletions cut 5 bases from V and 2 bases from J, with 16 bases between. This CDR3 has 15 amino acids. The CDR3 sequence: CASSTDLGLPYEQYF. DNA of the CDR3: TGTGCCAGCAGTACCGACCTAGGACTACCCTACGAGCAGTACTTC.

Written as DNA, the CDR3 is TGTGCCAGCAGGGGGGACAGGTTGAGCTCCTACAATGAGCAGTTCTTC. Amino acids: CASRGDRLSSYNEQFF. The chain combines TRBV9 with TRBJ2-1; 8 bases align to TRBD1. This CDR3 is built from 16 residues. Germline V CDR1 and CDR2: SGDLS, YYNGEE. Losses at the gene ends were 5 bases for V and 0 bases for J; bases not matched to a gene: 7.

The genes are TRBV5-1 and TRBJ1-5, with 7 bases aligning to TRBD1. Germline V gene data show CDR1 as SGHRS and CDR2 as YFSETQ. The CDR3 spans 15 residues. V lost 4 bases, J lost 1 base, and 5 bases stayed unmatched. CDR3 in amino acids: CASSIGGTSNQPQHF. CDR3 DNA sequence: TGCGCCAGCAGCATAGGGGGCACGAGCAATCAGCCCCAGCATTTT.

This clone was seen a few times. The chain couples TRBV11-2 to TRBJ1-2; D is undetermined. This CDR3 is built from 11 residues. Per the germline V gene, CDR1 is SGHAT and CDR2 is FQNNGV. V lost 5 bases to trimming and J lost 5 bases, with 6 bases between them. The DNA of the CDR3 is TGTGCCAGCAGCAATATATATGGCTACACCTTC. Its protein product is CASSNIYGYTF.

This clone came up once. The chain recombines TRBV5-1 with TRBJ2-5; 9 bases agree with TRBD2. V was pared by 2 bases and J by 2 bases, with 7 bases of the junction left unmatched. The CDR3 covers 16 residues. Per the germline V gene, CDR1 is SGHRS and CDR2 is YFSETQ. CDR3 sequence reads: CASSLGAGGRQETQYF. The CDR3 bases are TGCGCCAGCAGCTTAGGAGCGGGGGGCCGTCAAGAGACCCAGTACTTC.

The V gene is TRBV4-3, the J gene TRBJ1-1, with 7 bases fitting TRBD1. The CDR3 totals 13 residues. Per germline, CDR1 LGHNA and CDR2 YSLEER. V gave up 4 bases and J gave up 5 bases; unmatched junction bases: 4. The CDR3 coding sequence is TGCGCCAGCAGCCCTCCAGGGGGTACTGAAGCTTTCTTT. Translation: CASSPPGGTEAFF.

A word on this clone: A junction end diverges from the germline sequence, so it may reflect a read error. The rearrangement uses TRBV2 and TRBJ2-7; D possibly uses TRBD1 or TRBD2 (5 bases each). This CDR3 spans 13 amino acids. Germline loops: CDR1 SNHLY, CDR2 FYNNEI. This CDR3 is CASREEGTYEQYF. CDR3 DNA: TGTGCCAGCAGAGAAGAGGGGACCTACGAGCAGTACTTC.

The CDR3 DNA sequence: TGCGCCAGCAGCGGAACAGGGGGGACGCGCCAAGAGACCCAGTACTTC. Encoded protein: CASSGTGGTRQETQYF. The V and J genes are TRBV5-1 and TRBJ2-5; 8 bases are a match to TRBD1. V was clipped by 4 bases and J by 1 base; unmatched bases: 9. The CDR3 has 16 amino acids. Germline CDR1 SGHRS, CDR2 YFSETQ. Supplemented by reference TRBV5-1 and TRBJ2-5, the full variable domain reads KAGVTQTPRYLIKTRGQQVTLSCSPISGHRSVSWYQQTPGQGLQFLFEYFSETQRNKGNFPGRFSGRQFSNSRSEMNVSTLELGDSALYLCASSGTGGTRQETQYFGPGTRLLVL.

The V gene is TRBV28, the J gene TRBJ2-5, with a possible D match to TRBD2 (5 bases). CDR1 is MDHEN, CDR2 SYDVKM, per germline. This CDR3 comprises 14 residues. Trimming cost V 3 bases and J 2 bases, with 10 bases left between them. The CDR3 sequence is CASSFRRLQETQYF. CDR3 in DNA: TGTGCCAGCAGTTTTAGGAGGTTGCAAGAGACCCAGTACTTC.

The chain links TRBV5-1 to TRBJ2-7, with 7 bases that match TRBD1. The tail of the sequence fits TRBJ2-1 better, so the J call may be wrong. The CDR3 has 15 amino acids. In germline, CDR1 is SGHRS, CDR2 YFSETQ. The CDR3 loop reads CASSLGGGAYNEQFF. CDR3 sequence (DNA): TGCGCCAGCAGCTTGGGAGGGGGCGCGTACAATGAGCAGTTCTTC.

The genes are TRBV27 and TRBJ2-4; perhaps TRBD1 as D (5 bases). Germline assignment: CDR1 MNHEY and CDR2 SMNVEV (reference sequence). Trimming took 5 bases from V and 5 from J, leaving 13 bases between them. The CDR3 totals 14 residues. The CDR3 is CASSEERGQNIQYF. The CDR3 DNA sequence: TGTGCCAGCAGTGAAGAAAGGGGCCAAAACATTCAGTACTTC.

CDR3 sequence: CASREGQGTDTQYF. CDR3 bases: TGTGCCAGCAGGGAGGGACAGGGGACAGATACGCAGTATTTT. The V gene is TRBV28, the J gene TRBJ2-3, with 10 positions matching TRBD1. The V gene end was trimmed by 6 bases and the J gene end by 3 bases; junction bases not matched to a gene: 3. The CDR3 extends over 14 amino acids. Germline lookup yields CDR1 MDHEN and CDR2 SYDVKM.

Comments on this clone: One end of the junction fails to match germline, which may point to a read error. The J gene is TRBJ2-1, the V gene TRBV5-5; no definite D call. The germline V gene encodes CDR1 SGHKS and CDR2 YYEKEE (reference sequence). The CDR3 is 11 residues long. CDR3: CASSSPQALLF. The CDR3 bases are TGTGCCAGCAGCTCACCGCAGGCCCTCCTCTTC.

V gene TRBV9 combines with J gene TRBJ2-7; 7 nucleotides line up with TRBD1. CDR3 length: 14 residues. With V trimmed by 4 bases and J by 6 bases, 10 bases remained unmatched. Germline V lookup: CDR1 SGDLS, CDR2 YYNGEE. The DNA of the CDR3 is TGTGCCAGCAGCCCCCACCAGGCAGGGGGCGAGCAGTACTTC. As protein: CASSPHQAGGEQYF.

This clone turned up a few times. The chain couples TRBV9 to TRBJ1-4; D is unclear. The CDR3 spans 15 residues. The V end lost 3 bases, the J end lost 0 bases, and 9 bases lay between the germline ends. Germline V gives CDR1 SGDLS, CDR2 YYNGEE. CDR3 in amino acids: CASSARIATNEKLFF. The CDR3 bases are TGTGCCAGCAGCGCCAGAATTGCAACTAATGAAAAACTGTTTTTT. Full variable domain (outside the CDR3, taken from reference TRBV9 and TRBJ1-4): DSGVTQTPKHLITATGQRVTLRCSPRSGDLSVYWYQQSLDQGLQFLIQYYNGEERAKGNILERFSAQQFPDLHSELNLSSLELGDSALYFCASSARIATNEKLFFGSGTQLSVL.

The chain combines TRBV2 with TRBJ1-5, with a tentative D call TRBD1 (5 bases). V was clipped by 6 bases and J by 1 base, with 16 bases between them. The CDR3 runs to 16 residues. Germline V lookup: CDR1 SNHLY, CDR2 FYNNEI. Here the CDR3 reads CASRGPSRVSNQPQHF. For the CDR3, the DNA is TGTGCCAGCAGGGGTCCCAGCAGGGTGAGCAATCAGCCCCAGCATTTT.

This chain uses TRBV5-1 with TRBJ1-1; weak D call: TRBD1 (5 bases). Trimming pared 0 bases from V and 4 bases from J, leaving 10 bases between. The CDR3 contains 14 residues. Germline CDR1 and CDR2: SGHRS and YFSETQ. CDR3 DNA sequence: TGCGCCAGCAGCTTGGACTGGGGGGGCACTGAAGCTTTCTTT. Amino acid sequence: CASSLDWGGTEAFF.

This chain links TRBV9 with TRBJ2-7; D is possibly TRBD1 (5 bases). The CDR3 sequence is 11 residues long. The ends were cut back, 4 bases at V and 4 bases at J, with 6 bases in the middle. Germline loops: CDR1 SGDLS, CDR2 YYNGEE. The CDR3 region has the DNA TGTGCCAGCAGCAGGGGTTACGAGCAGTACTTC. It yields the protein CASSRGYEQYF.

V usage is TRBV5-1 and J usage is TRBJ2-2, with D possibly matching TRBD1 (6 bases). Per the germline V gene, CDR1 is SGHRS and CDR2 is YFSETQ. Trimming removed 4 bases from V and 1 base from J, with 11 bases in between. The CDR3 is made up of 15 amino acids. CDR3 bases: TGCGCCAGCAGCCGACAGGAGATGAACACCGGGGAGCTGTTTTTT. Translating it yields CASSRQEMNTGELFF.